This T cell receptor (beta chain) was found in a study of blood T cell repertoires in COVID-19. Study-level background: The origin of the acute and convalescent COVID-19 samples was the United States, Italy and Spain.

Per the authors' pipeline: Counts of nucleated cells, estimated from reference gene primer amplification, were obtained. TCRdb keeps only in-frame clones here, not all; method: immunoSEQ multiplex PCR. V and J calls and clone size are given by that table; D and trimming were obtained from the DNA. The sample yields 400,000 to 500,000 clones, roughly 84% seen once. Exposed enrollees had met someone with a PCR-confirmed or clinician-diagnosed COVID-19 case at some point within the 2 weeks before study entry. This receptor was identified in a woman younger than 35 who had been exposed to COVID-19. The sample consisted of PBMCs or T cells enriched from blood (not recorded which).

CDR3 amino acids: CASSAGQGATGELFF. The CDR3 coding sequence is TGTGCCAGCAGCGCAGGACAGGGGGCCACCGGGGAGCTGTTTTTT. The chain has TRBV7-9 and TRBJ2-2, with TRBD1 matching over 11 bases. Trimming at V came to 5 bases and at J to 4 bases, leaving 3 bases not matched to a gene. The CDR3 contains 15 residues. In germline, CDR1 is SEHNR, CDR2 FQNEAQ (reference sequence).